A single sample gave rise to the 5 T cell receptor beta chains below, sequenced in a study of blood T cell repertoires in COVID-19 (TCRdb year 2020). The method behind the library was the immunoSEQ multiplex PCR assay. TCRdb mirrors the immuneACCESS table, restricted to in-frame sequences. Some clones are absent from its copies; in checked studies, under half trace to an unresolved V gene, and the reason for the others is unknown. In all, the sample holds a few hundred thousand clones, and more than 80% of those were seen once. The leading ten clones occupy about 3% of the sample. The sequenced sample was peripheral blood. The receptors stem from a woman in her twenties or thirties with active or convalescent COVID-19.

The chain recombines TRBV7-9 with TRBJ1-1; 8 bases are shared with TRBD1. Germline V gene sequence: CDR1 SEHNR, CDR2 FQNEAQ (reference sequence). With V trimmed by 0 bases and J by 5 bases, 5 bases remained unmatched. The CDR3 extends over 15 amino acids. In DNA form, the CDR3 reads TGTGCCAGCAGCTTAGCTAGGACAGGGCGAACTGAAGCTTTCTTT. Its translation is CASSLARTGRTEAFF.

The chain employs TRBV3-1 (or the pseudogene TRBV3-2) and TRBJ1-1; D perhaps matches TRBD1 (5 bases). Germline CDR1 reads LGHDT; CDR2 reads YNNKEL (reference sequence). V lost 4 bases, J lost 6 bases, and 18 bases lay in between. The CDR3 consists of 15 residues. CDR3 sequence reads: CASSPRTRTGPEAFF. The CDR3 DNA reads as TGTGCCAGCAGCCCCCGGACACGTACTGGGCCTGAAGCTTTCTTT.

The chain links TRBV25-1 to TRBJ2-7; a possible D gene is TRBD2 (7 bases). Germline V gene lookup returns CDR1 MGHDK and CDR2 SYGVNS. Trimming pared 3 bases from V and 5 bases from J, leaving 23 bases between. There are 17 residues in the CDR3. CDR3 DNA: TGTGCCAGCAGTGAGAGAGAAGGATGGGGGGGCGCCGACGAGCAGTACTTC. This gives the protein CASSEREGWGGADEQYF.

This clone showed up just a few times. The genes are TRBV6-5 and TRBJ1-3; 7 bases line up with TRBD1. Germline V gives CDR1 MNHEY, CDR2 SVGAGI. The CDR3 extends over 16 amino acids. The trim removed 4 bases at V and 0 bases at J, leaving 6 bases unmatched. The CDR3 region has the DNA TGTGCCAGCAGTTCCCTGGACAGGCGCTCTGGAAACACCATATATTTT. This sequence encodes CASSSLDRRSGNTIYF.

As regards this clone: This CDR3 is also generated by other DNA sequences in the sample. The chain employs TRBV15 and TRBJ1-4; D remains ambiguous. CDR1 LNHNV and CDR2 YYDKDF come from the germline V gene (reference sequence). V was clipped by 0 bases and J by 4 bases, with 6 bases between them. There are 14 residues in the CDR3. The CDR3: CATSRDGGNEKLFF. The DNA of the CDR3 is TGTGCCACCAGCAGAGATGGAGGTAATGAAAAACTGTTTTTT. Full variable domain (rest looked up from reference TRBV15 and TRBJ1-4): DAMVIQNPRYQVTQFGKPVTLSCSQTLNHNVMYWYQQKSSQAPKLLFHYYDKDFNNEADTPDNFQSRRPNTSFCFLDIRSPGLGDTAMYLCATSRDGGNEKLFFGSGTQLSVL.